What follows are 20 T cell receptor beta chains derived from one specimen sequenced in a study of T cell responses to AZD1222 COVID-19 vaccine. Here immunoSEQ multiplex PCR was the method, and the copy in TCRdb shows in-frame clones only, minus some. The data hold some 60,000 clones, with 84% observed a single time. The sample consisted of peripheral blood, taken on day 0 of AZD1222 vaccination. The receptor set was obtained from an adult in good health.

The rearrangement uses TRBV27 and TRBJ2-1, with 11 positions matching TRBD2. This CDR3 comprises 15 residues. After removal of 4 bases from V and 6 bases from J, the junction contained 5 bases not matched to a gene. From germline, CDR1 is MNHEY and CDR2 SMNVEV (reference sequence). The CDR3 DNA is TGTGCCAGCAGTTCTACTAGCGGGAGTTTCAATGAGCAGTTCTTC. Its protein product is CASSSTSGSFNEQFF.

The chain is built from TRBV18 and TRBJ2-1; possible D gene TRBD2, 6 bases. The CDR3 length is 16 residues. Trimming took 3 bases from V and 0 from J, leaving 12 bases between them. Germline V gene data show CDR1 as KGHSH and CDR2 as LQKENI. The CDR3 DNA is TGTGCCAGCTCACCGACGGAGGGACTCTCCTACAATGAGCAGTTCTTC. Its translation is CASSPTEGLSYNEQFF. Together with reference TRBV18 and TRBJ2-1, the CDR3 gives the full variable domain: NAGVMQNPRHLVRRRGQEARLRCSPMKGHSHVYWYRQLPEEGLKFMVYLQKENIIDESGMPKERFSAEFPKEGPSILRIQQVVRGDSAAYFCASSPTEGLSYNEQFFGPGTRLTVL.

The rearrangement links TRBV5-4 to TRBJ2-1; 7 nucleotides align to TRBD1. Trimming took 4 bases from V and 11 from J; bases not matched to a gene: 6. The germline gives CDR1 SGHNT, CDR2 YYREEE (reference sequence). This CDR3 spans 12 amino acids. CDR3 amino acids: CASSPDRVKQFF. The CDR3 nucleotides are TGTGCCAGCAGCCCCGACAGGGTCAAGCAGTTCTTC. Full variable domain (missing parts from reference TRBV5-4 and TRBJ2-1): ETGVTQSPTHLIKTRGQQVTLRCSSQSGHNTVSWYQQALGQGPQFIFQYYREEENGRGNFPPRFSGLQFPNYSSELNVNALELDDSALYLCASSPDRVKQFFGPGTRLTVL.

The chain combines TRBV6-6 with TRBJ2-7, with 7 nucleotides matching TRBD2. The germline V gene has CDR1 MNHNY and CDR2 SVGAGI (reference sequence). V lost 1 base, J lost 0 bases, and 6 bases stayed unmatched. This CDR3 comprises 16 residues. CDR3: CASSYYPAGSSYEQYV. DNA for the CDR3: TGTGCCAGCAGTTACTACCCAGCGGGAAGCTCCTACGAGCAGTACGTC.

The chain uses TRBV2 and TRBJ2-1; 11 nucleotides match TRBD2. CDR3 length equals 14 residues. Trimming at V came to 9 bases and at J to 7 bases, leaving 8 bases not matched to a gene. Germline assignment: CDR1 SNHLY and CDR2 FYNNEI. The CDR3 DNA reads TGTGCCAGTCCGACTAGCGGGAAATTGAATGAGCAGTTCTTC. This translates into CASPTSGKLNEQFF.

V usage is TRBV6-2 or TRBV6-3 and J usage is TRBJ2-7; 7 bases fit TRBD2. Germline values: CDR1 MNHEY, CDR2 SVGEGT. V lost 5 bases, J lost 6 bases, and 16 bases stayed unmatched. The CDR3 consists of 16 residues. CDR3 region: CASSLVPGGLLGEQYF. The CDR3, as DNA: TGTGCCAGCAGTCTGGTTCCGGGAGGCCTCCTCGGCGAGCAGTACTTC.

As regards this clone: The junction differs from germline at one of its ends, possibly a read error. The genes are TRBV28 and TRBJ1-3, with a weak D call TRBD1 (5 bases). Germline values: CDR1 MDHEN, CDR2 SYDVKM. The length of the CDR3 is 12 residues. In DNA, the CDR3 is TGCGCTACGGGGGTCTCTGGAAACACCATATATTTT. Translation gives CATGVSGNTIYF. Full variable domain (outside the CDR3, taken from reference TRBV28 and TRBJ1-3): DVKVTQSSRYLVKRTGEKVFLECVQDMDHENMFWYRQDPGLGLRLIYFSYDVKMKEKGDIPEGYSVSREKKERFSLILESASTNQTSMYLCATGVSGNTIYFGEGSWLTVV.

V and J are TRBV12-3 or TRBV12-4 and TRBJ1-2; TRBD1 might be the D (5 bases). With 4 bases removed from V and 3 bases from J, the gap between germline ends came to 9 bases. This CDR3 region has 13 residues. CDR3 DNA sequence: TGTGCCAGCAGTTCGGGGCCTGACTATGGCTACACCTTC. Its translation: CASSSGPDYGYTF.

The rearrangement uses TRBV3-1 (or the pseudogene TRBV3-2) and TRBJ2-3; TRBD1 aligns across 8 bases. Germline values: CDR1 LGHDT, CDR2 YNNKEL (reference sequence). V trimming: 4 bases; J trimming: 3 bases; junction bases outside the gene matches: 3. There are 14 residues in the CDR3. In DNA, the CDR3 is TGTGCCAGCAGCCCGCGACAGGGGACAGATACGCAGTATTTT. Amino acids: CASSPRQGTDTQYF.

In nucleotides, the CDR3 is TGTGCCAGCTCACCCAGATCCTCTGGGGCCAACGTCCTGACTTTC. Protein sequence: CASSPRSSGANVLTF. The chain employs TRBV18 and TRBJ2-6; D remains ambiguous. The CDR3 has 15 amino acids. V was cut by 3 bases and J by 0 bases, with 6 bases left in between. Germline loops: CDR1 KGHSH, CDR2 LQKENI. The full variable domain, its missing parts supplied by reference TRBV18 and TRBJ2-6, is NAGVMQNPRHLVRRRGQEARLRCSPMKGHSHVYWYRQLPEEGLKFMVYLQKENIIDESGMPKERFSAEFPKEGPSILRIQQVVRGDSAAYFCASSPRSSGANVLTFGAGSRLTVL.

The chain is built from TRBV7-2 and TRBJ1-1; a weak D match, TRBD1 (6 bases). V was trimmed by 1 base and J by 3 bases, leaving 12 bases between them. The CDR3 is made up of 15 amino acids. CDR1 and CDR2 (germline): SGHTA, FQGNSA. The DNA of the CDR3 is TGTGCCAGCAGCTTAGGCAGGGGAGGTTACACTGAAGCTTTCTTT. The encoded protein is CASSLGRGGYTEAFF.

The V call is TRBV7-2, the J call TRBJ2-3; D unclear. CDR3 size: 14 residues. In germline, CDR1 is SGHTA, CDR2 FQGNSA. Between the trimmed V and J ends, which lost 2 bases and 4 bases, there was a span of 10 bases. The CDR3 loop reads CASSLSVPPDTQYF. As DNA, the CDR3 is TGTGCCAGCAGCTTATCGGTTCCCCCAGATACGCAGTATTTT.

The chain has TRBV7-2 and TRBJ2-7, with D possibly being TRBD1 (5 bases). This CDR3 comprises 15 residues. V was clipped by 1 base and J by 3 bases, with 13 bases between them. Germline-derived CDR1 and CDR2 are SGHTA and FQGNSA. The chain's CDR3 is CASSLGLGEIYEQYF. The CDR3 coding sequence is TGTGCCAGCAGCTTAGGGCTAGGGGAAATCTACGAGCAGTACTTC. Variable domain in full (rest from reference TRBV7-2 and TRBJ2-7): GAGVSQSPSNKVTEKGKDVELRCDPISGHTALYWYRQSLGQGLEFLIYFQGNSAPDKSGLPSDRFSAERTGGSVSTLTIQRTQQEDSAVYLCASSLGLGEIYEQYFGPGTRLTVT.

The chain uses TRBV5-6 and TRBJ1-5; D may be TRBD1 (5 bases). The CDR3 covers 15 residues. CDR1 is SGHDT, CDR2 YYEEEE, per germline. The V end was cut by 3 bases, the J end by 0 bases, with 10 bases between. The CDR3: CASSWGVNSNQPQHF. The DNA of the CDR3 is TGTGCCAGCAGCTGGGGGGTTAATAGCAATCAGCCCCAGCATTTT. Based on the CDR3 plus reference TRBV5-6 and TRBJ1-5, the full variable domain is DAGVTQSPTHLIKTRGQQVTLRCSPKSGHDTVSWYQQALGQGPQFIFQYYEEEERQRGNFPDRFSGHQFPNYSSELNVNALLLGDSALYLCASSWGVNSNQPQHFGDGTRLSIL.

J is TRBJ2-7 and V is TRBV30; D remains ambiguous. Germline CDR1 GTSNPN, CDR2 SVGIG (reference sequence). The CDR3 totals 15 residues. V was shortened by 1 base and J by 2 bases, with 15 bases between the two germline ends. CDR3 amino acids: CAWSGERTATYEQYF. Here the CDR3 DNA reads TGTGCCTGGAGTGGTGAAAGGACGGCCACCTACGAGCAGTACTTC.

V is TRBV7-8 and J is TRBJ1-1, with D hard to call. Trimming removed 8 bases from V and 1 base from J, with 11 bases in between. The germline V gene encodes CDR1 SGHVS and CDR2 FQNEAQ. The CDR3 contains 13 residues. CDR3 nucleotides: TGTGCCAGCGCGAACAGCCAGAACACTGAAGCTTTCTTT. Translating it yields CASANSQNTEAFF.

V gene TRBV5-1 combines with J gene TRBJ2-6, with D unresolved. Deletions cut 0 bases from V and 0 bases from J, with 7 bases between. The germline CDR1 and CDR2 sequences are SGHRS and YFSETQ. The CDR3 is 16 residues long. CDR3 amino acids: CASSLVPLSGANVLTF. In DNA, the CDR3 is TGCGCCAGCAGCTTGGTACCTCTCTCTGGGGCCAACGTCCTGACTTTC.

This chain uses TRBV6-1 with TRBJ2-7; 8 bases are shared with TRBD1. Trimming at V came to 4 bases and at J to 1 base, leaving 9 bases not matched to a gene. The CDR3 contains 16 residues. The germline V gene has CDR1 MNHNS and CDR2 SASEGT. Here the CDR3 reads CASSATGTGSSYEQYV. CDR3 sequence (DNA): TGTGCCAGCAGTGCTACCGGGACAGGTTCTTCCTACGAGCAGTACGTC.

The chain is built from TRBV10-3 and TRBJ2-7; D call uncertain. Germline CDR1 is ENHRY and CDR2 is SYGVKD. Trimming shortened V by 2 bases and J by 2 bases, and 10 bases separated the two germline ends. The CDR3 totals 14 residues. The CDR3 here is CAISEPQNPYEQYF. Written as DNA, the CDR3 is TGTGCCATCAGTGAGCCACAGAACCCCTACGAGCAGTACTTC.

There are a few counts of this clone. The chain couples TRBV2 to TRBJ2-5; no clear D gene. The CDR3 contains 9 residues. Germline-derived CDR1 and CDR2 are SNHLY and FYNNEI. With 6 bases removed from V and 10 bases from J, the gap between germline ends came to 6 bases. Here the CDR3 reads CASSPGQYF. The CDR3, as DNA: TGTGCCAGCAGCCCGGGCCAGTACTTC. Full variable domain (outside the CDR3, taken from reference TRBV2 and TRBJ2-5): EPEVTQTPSHQVTQMGQEVILRCVPISNHLYFYWYRQILGQKVEFLVSFYNNEISEKSEIFDDQFSVERPDGSNFTLKIRSTKLEDSAMYFCASSPGQYFGPGTRLLVL.